This is a list of T cell receptor beta chains from one sample in a study of T-cell memory formation after mild COVID-19. TCRdb passed the 5' RACE reads through MiXCR, listing each CDR3 protein once. The table records roughly 150,000 distinct CDR3 sequences, roughly 15% of them present only once. Sequencing was carried out using PBMCs or a T cell subset sorted from them (not recorded which). These receptors were obtained from an adult woman who had mild COVID-19 (a few samples of this study predate the infection). Cell type and time point are not known. Both conserved end residues are part of each CDR3. The D gene is left open where the match is weak. The size field is filled for only some rows; it gives once, few, many or a size class.

>TRBD1|TRBJ1-5|.|TRBV5-1
CASSPIPTGGNQPQHF
TGCGCCAGCAGCCCGATCCCGACAGGGGGGAATCAGCCCCAGCATTTT
>TRBD2|TRBJ2-3|medium-sized|TRBV2
CASTSRTSGGPTTFNTQYF
TGTGCCAGCACGAGCAGGACTAGCGGGGGCCCTACAACCTTCAATACGCAGTATTTT
>.|TRBJ2-7|.|TRBV5-1
CASSLTLSSYEQYF
TGCGCCAGCAGCTTGACACTGTCCTCCTACGAGCAGTACTTC
>.|TRBJ2-1|many|TRBV11-3
CASSYLGEQFF
TGTGCCAGCAGCTACCTCGGGGAGCAGTTCTTC
>TRBD2|TRBJ2-3|few|TRBV5-1
CASSLVEAGEGDTQYF
TGCGCCAGCAGCTTGGTTGAAGCGGGAGAGGGAGATACGCAGTATTTT
>TRBD1|TRBJ1-1|.|TRBV9
CASSTLDRATEAFF
TGTGCCAGCAGCACCCTTGACAGGGCCACTGAAGCTTTCTTT
>TRBD2|TRBJ2-1|few|TRBV5-1
CASSGGLAEDEQFF
TGCGCCAGCAGCGGGGGACTAGCGGAGGATGAGCAGTTCTTC
>TRBD2|TRBJ2-3|few|TRBV7-6
CASSTRLAGTDTQYF
TGTGCCAGCAGCACGCGTCTAGCGGGAACAGATACGCAGTATTTT
>TRBD1|TRBJ2-7|.|TRBV9
CASSAVRDRGYEQYF
TGTGCCAGCAGCGCCGTCCGGGACAGGGGTTACGAGCAGTACTTC
>.|TRBJ2-7|few|TRBV7-9
CASSPQLTYEQYF
TGTGCCAGCAGCCCACAGTTGACCTACGAGCAGTACTTC
>.|TRBJ2-3|few|TRBV7-2
CASSLELAADTQYF
TGTGCCAGCAGCTTAGAACTAGCAGCAGATACGCAGTATTTT
>.|TRBJ2-7|once|TRBV18
CASSPPHGDNEQYF
TGTGCCAGCTCACCACCCCACGGCGACAACGAGCAGTACTTC
>.|TRBJ2-1|.|TRBV18
CASSPLQYNEQFF
TGTGCCAGCTCACCATTACAGTACAATGAGCAGTTCTTC
>.|TRBJ2-1|many|TRBV5-1
CASSSPGVYNEQFF
TGCGCCAGCAGCTCCCCCGGGGTGTACAATGAGCAGTTCTTC
>.|TRBJ1-6|few|TRBV9
CASSITGDAYNSPLHF
TGTGCCAGCAGCATAACGGGGGACGCCTATAATTCACCCCTCCACTTT
>.|TRBJ2-3|few|TRBV6-5
CASSYGGTDTQYF
TGTGCCAGCAGTTACGGGGGCACAGATACGCAGTATTTT
>TRBD2|TRBJ2-1|.|TRBV7-8
CASSPHWTSGNNEQFF
TGTGCCAGCAGCCCCCACTGGACTAGCGGAAACAATGAGCAGTTCTTC
>.|TRBJ2-3|.|TRBV27
CASSLGRNTQYF
TGTGCCAGCAGTTTAGGGCGTAATACGCAGTATTTT
>TRBD1|TRBJ2-7|few|TRBV28
CASSPGTGEYEQYF
TGTGCCAGCAGTCCCGGGACAGGGGAATACGAGCAGTACTTC
>.|TRBJ2-3|few|TRBV7-6
CASSLAGGRNTQYF
TGTGCCAGCAGCTTAGCGGGAGGCCGCAATACGCAGTATTTT
>TRBD1|TRBJ1-5|few|TRBV5-5
CASSSYSGGSAPQHF
TGTGCCAGCAGCTCCTACTCAGGGGGATCGGCGCCCCAGCATTTT
>.|TRBJ1-2|few|TRBV21-1
CASSRRDTPAYGYTF
TGTGCCAGCAGCAGACGGGACACCCCGGCCTATGGCTACACCTTC
>.|TRBJ1-5|.|TRBV6-5
CASSYRNSNQPQHF
TGTGCCAGCAGTTACCGAAATAGCAATCAGCCCCAGCATTTT
>.|TRBJ2-2|.|TRBV19
CASSLGVKNTGELFF
TGTGCCAGTAGCCTTGGGGTGAAGAACACCGGGGAGCTGTTTTTT
>.|TRBJ2-5|.|TRBV7-8
CASSFGVQETQYF
TGTGCCAGCAGCTTCGGGGTACAAGAGACCCAGTACTTC
>TRBD2|TRBJ2-1|many|TRBV7-6
CASSLASGRRNEQFF
TGTGCCAGCAGCTTAGCCAGCGGGAGGCGGAATGAGCAGTTCTTC
>.|TRBJ2-1|few|TRBV5-6
CASSLQGYDYNEQFF
TGTGCCAGCAGCTTGCAAGGGTATGACTACAATGAGCAGTTCTTC
>TRBD2|TRBJ2-7|few|TRBV7-2
CASSSFGGGSYEQYF
TGTGCCAGCAGCTCCTTCGGCGGGGGCTCCTACGAGCAGTACTTC
>TRBD1|TRBJ2-7|few|TRBV6-5
CASTSRQGAYEQYF
TGTGCCAGCACCTCGCGGCAGGGGGCCTACGAGCAGTACTTC
>TRBD1|TRBJ1-1|.|TRBV4-2
CASSQLLRDSFLQNTEAFF
TGTGCCAGCAGCCAGCTCCTCCGGGACAGTTTCCTCCAGAACACTGAAGCTTTCTTT
>.|TRBJ1-5|few|TRBV2
CASSEYRTQPQHF
TGTGCCAGCAGTGAATACAGGACCCAGCCCCAGCATTTT
>TRBD1|TRBJ1-2|few|TRBV24-1
CATSDRGGPGTLGGYTF
TGTGCCACCAGTGATCGAGGGGGCCCCGGGACTCTGGGAGGCTACACCTTC
>.|TRBJ2-7|.|TRBV3-1
CASSQDVGWSYEQYF
TGTGCCAGCAGCCAAGATGTGGGCTGGAGTTACGAGCAGTACTTC
>.|TRBJ2-5|.|TRBV5-6
CASSLVGAGVETQYF
TGTGCCAGCAGCTTGGTGGGGGCGGGAGTGGAGACCCAGTACTTC
>.|TRBJ2-2|few|TRBV7-3
CASSRGDTGELFF
TGTGCCAGCAGCCGGGGTGACACCGGGGAGCTGTTTTTT
>.|TRBJ2-1|few|TRBV7-9
CASSPGGVSYNEQFF
TGTGCCAGCAGTCCGGGCGGGGTCTCCTACAATGAGCAGTTCTTC
>.|TRBJ2-5|few|TRBV12-3/TRBV12-4
CASSLRVPSGTQYF
TGTGCCAGCAGTTTACGGGTCCCAAGTGGGACCCAGTACTTC
>TRBD1|TRBJ1-2|.|TRBV7-9
CASSPRAGGMGYGYTF
TGTGCCAGCAGCCCTCGGGCAGGGGGCATGGGTTATGGCTACACCTTC
>.|TRBJ2-1|.|TRBV5-1
CASSLQSQDAIF
TGCGCCAGCAGCTTGCAGAGTCAGGACGCGATCTTC
>.|TRBJ2-3|few|TRBV7-9
CASVALSTDTQYF
TGTGCCAGTGTGGCGCTTAGCACAGATACGCAGTATTTT
>.|TRBJ2-2|few|TRBV4-1
CASSHKGGTLAGELFF
TGCGCCAGCAGCCATAAAGGGGGGACGTTAGCCGGGGAGCTGTTTTTT
>TRBD1|TRBJ2-3|many|TRBV4-2
CASSRDRGPDTQYF
TGTGCCAGCAGCCGGGACAGGGGGCCAGATACGCAGTATTTT
>.|TRBJ2-1|.|TRBV7-6
CASSLDRLEGGDSYNEQFF
TGTGCCAGCAGCTTAGATCGATTAGAGGGAGGTGACTCCTACAATGAGCAGTTCTTC
>.|TRBJ2-7|few|TRBV24-1
CATSDNTGRPYEQYF
TGTGCCACCAGTGATAATACAGGGCGACCCTACGAGCAGTACTTC
>TRBD2|TRBJ2-1|.|TRBV28
CASSLWGSGRNNEQFF
TGTGCCAGCAGTTTATGGGGTAGCGGGCGGAACAATGAGCAGTTCTTC
>.|TRBJ2-2|few|TRBV12-3/TRBV12-4
CASSLGIGELFF
TGTGCCAGCAGCCTGGGCATCGGGGAGCTGTTTTTT
>TRBD2|TRBJ2-7|.|TRBV6-1
CASRTGTSGASYEQYF
TGTGCCAGCAGAACCGGGACTAGCGGAGCCTCCTACGAGCAGTACTTC
>.|TRBJ2-7|.|TRBV7-6
CASSSRGKVWEQYF
TGTGCCAGCAGCTCTCGGGGGAAGGTGTGGGAGCAGTACTTC
>.|TRBJ2-3|many|TRBV2
CASSPRRVLSTDTQYF
TGTGCCAGCTCACCCAGGAGGGTCTTATCCACAGATACGCAGTATTTT
>TRBD2|TRBJ2-1|.|TRBV2
CASSDTSGMVLDEQFF
TGTGCCAGCAGTGATACTAGCGGGATGGTTTTGGATGAGCAGTTCTTC
>.|TRBJ1-2|.|TRBV6-6
CASSYIRDPYGYTF
TGTGCCAGCAGTTACATTAGAGACCCCTATGGCTACACCTTC
>TRBD1|TRBJ2-1|many|TRBV29-1
CSVRDRGNYNEQFF
TGCAGCGTGCGAGACAGGGGAAACTACAATGAGCAGTTCTTC
>TRBD1|TRBJ1-5|.|TRBV11-2
CASSFSGQTNQPQHF
TGTGCCAGCAGCTTCTCGGGACAGACCAATCAGCCCCAGCATTTT
>TRBD2|TRBJ2-1|few|TRBV29-1
CSVEDREAGGPGEQFF
TGCAGCGTTGAAGATCGTGAAGCGGGAGGGCCGGGAGAGCAGTTCTTC
>.|TRBJ1-5|few|TRBV5-1
CASSAGDGYSNQPQHF
TGCGCCAGCAGCGCGGGGGACGGTTATAGCAATCAGCCCCAGCATTTT